The 19 T cell receptor beta chains reported below all come from one sample, sequenced in a study of shared clonotypes between healthy human individuals. CD8 cells regarded as naive lacked CD45RO, were positively chosen for CCR7, and omitted terminally differentiated effector memory CD45RA+ cells. TCRdb's table, derived via immunoSEQ multiplex PCR, lists solely in-frame clones and lacks some. The sample yields 2 million to 2.5 million clones, roughly 91% seen once. Sequencing input: naive CD8+ T cells from PBMCs. Receptor source: a man aged 18 to 29 in good health. Some clones in this sample may be carry-over from other donors' samples.

In this sample, this clone turned up once. V gene TRBV11-2 combines with J gene TRBJ2-5, with 11 nucleotides matching TRBD2. V lost 10 bases and J lost 2; bases outside the gene matches: 9. The CDR3 extends over 15 amino acids. Germline CDR1 reads SGHAT; CDR2 reads FQNNGV. The CDR3 loop reads CATKTLAGGQETQYF. The CDR3 DNA sequence: TGTGCCACCAAGACCTTAGCGGGAGGGCAAGAGACCCAGTACTTC.

A single count supports this clone. The same CDR3 also results from other DNA sequences found in this sample. The chain joins TRBV7-9 to TRBJ2-3, with no clear D. V lost 2 bases and J 3 bases, leaving 12 bases between the germline ends. CDR1 is SEHNR and CDR2 is FQNEAQ in the germline V gene (reference sequence). The CDR3 sequence is 15 residues long. The CDR3 loop is CASSLLTSGTDTQYF. CDR3 in DNA: TGTGCCAGCAGCTTATTAACCAGTGGTACAGATACGCAGTATTTT.

This clone was recorded once. The chain employs TRBV4-2 and TRBJ2-7; 11 positions agree with TRBD1. In germline, CDR1 is LGHNA, CDR2 YNFKEQ. V lost 1 base to trimming and J lost 3 bases; unmatched junction nucleotides: 5. CDR3 length: 16 amino acids. Here the CDR3 DNA reads TGTGCCAGCAGCCAAGTTTGGGACAGGGGGTACTACGAGCAGTACTTC. It yields the protein CASSQVWDRGYYEQYF.

In regard to this clone: With a much larger clone just one base away, this may be a read error. Other DNA sequences within the sample encode an identical CDR3. This rearrangement joins TRBV7-9 to TRBJ1-5; D unclear. Germline V gives CDR1 SEHNR, CDR2 FQNEAQ (reference sequence). This CDR3 region has 12 residues. V was pared by 4 bases and J by 0 bases, with 1 base between. The DNA of the CDR3 is TGTGCCAGCAGCTATAGCAATCAGCCCCAGCATTTT. This codes for CASSYSNQPQHF.

V is TRBV10-3 and J is TRBJ2-7; 12 positions match TRBD2. The length of the CDR3 is 18 residues. Germline values: CDR1 ENHRY, CDR2 SYGVKD. V lost 6 bases to trimming and J lost 0 bases; unmatched junction nucleotides: 12. The CDR3 DNA reads TGTGCCATCAGCAGAATGCTAGCGGGAGGGCTGAGCTCCTACGAGCAGTACTTC. Residues: CAISRMLAGGLSSYEQYF.

The rearrangement links TRBV2 to TRBJ1-3; no firm D call. V was clipped by 1 base and J by 4 bases, with 8 bases between them. Germline lookup yields CDR1 SNHLY and CDR2 FYNNEI. CDR3 length: 14 amino acids. The CDR3 DNA sequence: TGTGCCAGCAGTGAAGGGGGTTACGGAAACACCATATATTTT. Translation gives CASSEGGYGNTIYF. Full variable domain (outside the CDR3, taken from reference TRBV2 and TRBJ1-3): EPEVTQTPSHQVTQMGQEVILRCVPISNHLYFYWYRQILGQKVEFLVSFYNNEISEKSEIFDDQFSVERPDGSNFTLKIRSTKLEDSAMYFCASSEGGYGNTIYFGEGSWLTVV.

This chain joins TRBV4-3 and TRBJ2-3; tentative D call: TRBD2 (5 bases). CDR1 and CDR2 from the germline V gene are LGHNA and YSLEER. The CDR3 sequence is 16 residues long. V lost 1 base and J 1 base, leaving 12 bases between the germline ends. The CDR3: CASSQGPSKGTDTQYF. CDR3 sequence (DNA): TGCGCCAGCAGCCAAGGGCCTAGCAAGGGCACAGATACGCAGTATTTT.

The chain employs TRBV9 and TRBJ2-7; D ambiguous. Looked up from germline, CDR1 is SGDLS and CDR2 is YYNGEE. Trimming cost V 0 bases and J 0 bases, with 7 bases left between them. This CDR3 has 14 amino acids. CDR3 region: CASSVEQNSYEQYF. For the CDR3, the DNA is TGTGCCAGCAGCGTAGAACAGAACTCCTACGAGCAGTACTTC. Filled out from reference TRBV9 and TRBJ2-7, the complete variable domain reads DSGVTQTPKHLITATGQRVTLRCSPRSGDLSVYWYQQSLDQGLQFLIQYYNGEERAKGNILERFSAQQFPDLHSELNLSSLELGDSALYFCASSVEQNSYEQYFGPGTRLTVT.

In this sample, this clone turned up a few times. J is TRBJ1-1 and V is TRBV7-2; weak D call: TRBD1 (6 bases). This CDR3 has 15 residues. Germline V gene data show CDR1 as SGHTA and CDR2 as FQGNSA. V shed 5 bases and J shed 14 bases, with 27 bases lying between them. This CDR3 is CASSLGPGAEDTGFF. CDR3 in DNA: TGTGCCAGCAGCCTAGGACCAGGGGCCGAGGACACGGGATTCTTT.

V is TRBV29-1 and J is TRBJ1-5; maybe TRBD1 (6 bases). V was clipped by 7 bases and J by 4 bases, with 17 bases between them. The CDR3 has 14 amino acids. Germline V gene sequence: CDR1 SQVTM, CDR2 ANQGSEA. CDR3 in DNA: TGCAGCGCAAGGACAGATGGCCTTAATCAGCCCCAGCATTTT. Its translation: CSARTDGLNQPQHF.

The V call is TRBV9, the J call TRBJ2-7, with 9 bases fitting TRBD2. CDR3 length: 17 amino acids. The J segment lost 5 bases and the V segment lost 0 bases, leaving 12 bases of the junction unmatched. Germline CDR1 SGDLS, CDR2 YYNGEE. The chain's CDR3 is CASSVGSGSGSFNEQYF. CDR3 sequence (DNA): TGTGCCAGCAGCGTAGGCTCAGGTAGCGGGAGTTTCAACGAGCAGTACTTC.

CDR3 region: CASSATLGLAGDEQYF. CDR3 nucleotides: TGTGCCAGCAGCGCAACTCTAGGACTAGCGGGAGATGAGCAGTACTTC. This chain uses TRBV9 with TRBJ2-7; 13 nucleotides match TRBD2. Germline CDR1 SGDLS, CDR2 YYNGEE. With V trimmed by 3 bases and J by 7 bases, 10 bases remained unmatched. CDR3 length: 16 amino acids.

V gene TRBV5-4 combines with J gene TRBJ2-1; the match to TRBD2 covers 10 bases. The CDR3 sequence is 15 residues long. Germline values: CDR1 SGHNT, CDR2 YYREEE (reference sequence). J lost 3 bases, V lost 2 bases, and 2 bases had no gene match. The CDR3 sequence: CASSFVAGGYNEQFF. The DNA of the CDR3 is TGTGCCAGCAGCTTCGTAGCGGGAGGCTACAATGAGCAGTTCTTC.

The rearrangement uses TRBV4-2 and TRBJ2-7; no reliable D call. Germline V CDR1 and CDR2: LGHNA, YNFKEQ. This CDR3 is 13 amino acids long. The V end lost 5 bases, the J end lost 6 bases, and 14 bases lay between the germline ends. DNA of the CDR3: TGTGCCAGCAGCGACCCGAGTTGGGTCGAGCAGTACTTC. Protein sequence: CASSDPSWVEQYF.

The chain employs TRBV7-8 and TRBJ1-2; D unclear. Looked up from germline, CDR1 is SGHVS and CDR2 is FQNEAQ. Trimming cost V 3 bases and J 8 bases, with 16 bases left between them. CDR3 length equals 14 residues. DNA for the CDR3: TGTGCCAGCAGCTTCTCTACAGAGTTCGCGGGCTACACCTTC. This encodes CASSFSTEFAGYTF.

CDR3 protein: CASSYSTGEIWTEAFF. Written as DNA, the CDR3 is TGTGCCAGCAGTTATTCGACAGGGGAGATCTGGACTGAAGCTTTCTTT. The chain employs TRBV6-5 and TRBJ1-1; 8 bases line up with TRBD1. The germline V gene encodes CDR1 MNHEY and CDR2 SVGAGI. V lost 3 bases to trimming and J lost 5 bases; unmatched junction nucleotides: 11. The CDR3 runs 16 residues.

The CDR3 nucleotides read TGCAGCGTTGAGTTGAGCGGGAGTCCCCTAGACGAGCAGTACTTC. It is translated as CSVELSGSPLDEQYF. V and J are TRBV29-1 and TRBJ2-7; 8 positions match TRBD2. The germline CDR1 and CDR2 sequences are SQVTM and ANQGSEA. There are 15 residues in the CDR3. The trim removed 3 bases at V and 5 bases at J, leaving 12 bases unmatched.

On this clone: Different DNA sequences within this sample yield the same CDR3. V is TRBV27 and J is TRBJ2-7; the D is unclear. Germline CDR1 and CDR2: MNHEY and SMNVEV (reference sequence). Trimming shortened V by 0 bases and J by 0 bases, and 3 bases separated the two germline ends. This CDR3 has 13 amino acids. This CDR3 reads CASSLSGSYEQYF. DNA of the CDR3: TGTGCCAGCAGTTTATCAGGCTCCTACGAGCAGTACTTC.

The chain couples TRBV10-3 to TRBJ2-1, with 9 bases that match TRBD1. Per germline, CDR1 ENHRY and CDR2 SYGVKD. CDR3 size: 17 residues. V lost 2 bases and J lost 3; bases outside the gene matches: 8. This CDR3 reads CAISERTGTGYYNEQFF. The CDR3 coding sequence is TGTGCCATCAGTGAGAGAACCGGGACAGGGTACTACAATGAGCAGTTCTTC.